The clone carrying this TCR beta chain was recorded at least ten times. This entry belongs to a study of early T cells in non-severe SARS-CoV-2 infection. The germline gives CDR1 KGHDR, CDR2 SFDVKD. V was pared by 4 bases and J by 7 bases, with 10 bases between. The CDR3 is 12 residues long. TCRdb re-analysed the 5' RACE reads in MiXCR, keeping a single row per CDR3 protein. The sample consists of some 87,000 distinct CDR3 sequences, 9.5% to 13% of them appearing once. The TCR was taken from an adult who was a healthcare worker with PCR-confirmed SARS-CoV-2 infection or an uninfected control (not recorded which). What was sequenced was whole blood. This rearrangement joins TRBV24-1 to TRBJ2-7; D unresolved. In DNA form, the CDR3 reads TGTGCCACCAGTGACTCCGCGAAGGAGCAGTACTTC. Residues: CATSDSAKEQYF.